This TCR beta chain was sequenced for a study of T cell responses to AZD1222 COVID-19 vaccine. Study-wide context: Researchers grouped second doses given at about 4 or about 12 weeks into one pool. Study conclusions and caveats: In the spike-specific TCR repertoire, nearly half reportedly target unmutated variant regions. Repertoire samples came only from after the peak T cell response.

Details on this clone: What it binds is unknown.

The CDR3 extends over 16 amino acids. Losses at the gene ends were 3 bases for V and 0 bases for J; bases not matched to a gene: 2. The germline CDR1 and CDR2 sequences are MGHDK and SYGVNS. This table comes from immunoSEQ multiplex PCR, and its TCRdb copy is limited to in-frame clones, with some not included. Of about 170,000 clones listed, over 85% are singletons. The chain employs TRBV25-1 and TRBJ2-1; TRBD2 agrees at 10 bases. The origin of this receptor is an adult in good health. The sample consisted of peripheral blood, taken on day 0 of AZD1222 vaccination. In DNA form, the CDR3 reads TGTGCCAGCAGTGACCTAGCGGGGGTCTCCTACAATGAGCAGTTCTTC. Its protein product is CASSDLAGVSYNEQFF.